A single sample is the source of the 4 T cell receptor beta chains below, sequenced in a study of vaccination and CD4 T cells after COVID-19. Researchers used the Oncomine TCR Beta short-read assay to sequence DNA from cultured CD4+ T cells. TCRdb passed the PCR reads through MiXCR, listing each CDR3 protein once. The sample lists roughly 9,800 distinct CDR3 sequences; roughly 25% were seen once. Treatment reported: 10-day PBMC culture with coronavirus spike peptide pools or control peptides (ViraFEST assay). These receptors' targets are unknown. This material consisted of CD4+ T cells from blood, cultured in vitro, taken before SARS-CoV-2 vaccination. The source is a human donor who received a COVID-19 vaccine.

The V gene is TRBV7-2, the J gene TRBJ2-5, with TRBD2 identical over 8 bases. With V trimmed by 5 bases and J by 4 bases, 3 bases remained unmatched. Germline CDR1 reads SGHTA; CDR2 reads FQGNSA. The CDR3 length is 13 residues. As DNA, the CDR3 is TGTGCCAGCAGCCGAGGACTAGCAGAGACCCAGTACTTC. The encoded protein is CASSRGLAETQYF. The whole variable domain, remainder taken from reference TRBV7-2 and TRBJ2-5, is GAGVSQSPSNKVTEKGKDVELRCDPISGHTALYWYRQSLGQGLEFLIYFQGNSAPDKSGLPSDRFSAERTGGSVSTLTIQRTQQEDSAVYLCASSRGLAETQYFGPGTRLLVL.

This clonotype turned up a few times. The V gene is TRBV30, the J gene TRBJ1-1, with D tentatively TRBD1 (5 bases). V was shortened by 2 bases and J by 1 base, with 14 bases between the two germline ends. The germline V gene has CDR1 GTSNPN and CDR2 SVGIG (reference sequence). The CDR3 runs 15 residues. The CDR3 spells CAWSLQGIPNTEAFF. CDR3 DNA sequence: TGTGCCTGGAGTCTTCAGGGTATACCGAACACTGAAGCTTTCTTT.

J is TRBJ2-3 and V is TRBV25-1, with TRBD1 matching over 7 bases. Trimming cost V 6 bases and J 2 bases; bases outside gene matches: 11. From germline, CDR1 is MGHDK and CDR2 SYGVNS. The CDR3 runs to 16 residues. The CDR3 DNA reads TGTGCCAGCAGCTTCCCGACAGGGATATACACAGATACGCAGTATTTT. This sequence encodes CASSFPTGIYTDTQYF.

V gene TRBV29-1 combines with J gene TRBJ2-3, with D perhaps assigned TRBD1 or TRBD2 (5 bases each). Germline V gives CDR1 SQVTM, CDR2 ANQGSEA. The CDR3 runs to 13 residues. Trimming removed 7 bases at V and 0 bases at J, with 11 bases between. The chain's CDR3 is CSDSRDSTDTQYF. The DNA for the CDR3 is TGCAGCGACAGCCGGGACAGCACAGATACGCAGTATTTT.